These 19 T cell receptor beta chains share one sample of origin, sequenced in a study of blood T cell repertoires in COVID-19. TCRdb's copy holds only in-frame clones and misses some; the assay was immunoSEQ multiplex PCR. This sample has around 400,000 clones, with 91% found just once. Sample: PBMCs or T cells enriched from blood (not recorded which). These receptors were collected from a woman between 35 and 50 years old who had been exposed to COVID-19.

A note on this clone: One end of the junction fails to match germline, which may point to a read error. The J gene is TRBJ1-1, the V gene TRBV19; possibly TRBD1 for D (5 bases). This CDR3 comprises 10 residues. Germline V gene sequence: CDR1 LNHDA, CDR2 SQIVND (reference sequence). The CDR3 nucleotides are TGTGCCAGTAGGGACACCGAAGCTTTCTTT. It codes for CASRDTEAFF.

The rearrangement uses TRBV24-1 and TRBJ2-7, with D perhaps TRBD2 (6 bases). Germline V CDR1 and CDR2: KGHDR, SFDVKD. CDR3 length: 15 amino acids. V was cut by 4 bases and J by 3 bases, with 15 bases left in between. CDR3 sequence reads: CATSEGGREYYEQYF. CDR3 sequence (DNA): TGTGCCACCAGTGAGGGGGGACGGGAATACTACGAGCAGTACTTC.

This clone was detected many times. The chain joins TRBV6-4 to TRBJ1-2, with TRBD1 matching 8 bases. This CDR3 is 15 amino acids long. Germline V gene data show CDR1 as MRHNA and CDR2 as SNTAGT. With V trimmed by 0 bases and J by 4 bases, 4 bases remained unmatched. CDR3 region: CASSDSETGAYGYTF. The CDR3 nucleotides are TGTGCCAGCAGTGACTCGGAGACAGGGGCCTATGGCTACACCTTC.

The CDR3 reads CASRGLGRGLREKLFF. The CDR3 DNA sequence: TGTGCCAGCAGGGGGCTTGGGAGGGGTTTACGAGAAAAACTGTTTTTT. This chain uses TRBV27 with TRBJ1-4, with TRBD1 as a possible D gene (5 bases). Germline CDR1 MNHEY, CDR2 SMNVEV (reference sequence). Between the trimmed V and J ends, which lost 6 bases and 8 bases, there was a span of 22 bases. The CDR3 extends over 16 amino acids.

This chain uses TRBV3-1 (or the pseudogene TRBV3-2) with TRBJ1-2, with unresolved D. This CDR3 is built from 14 residues. V lost 8 bases to trimming and J lost 7 bases, with 20 bases between them. CDR1 LGHDT and CDR2 YNNKEL come from the germline V gene (reference sequence). In DNA form, the CDR3 reads TGTGCCAGCCGCCGGGCGGGGAATGAAGGTGGCTACACCTTC. It encodes CASRRAGNEGGYTF.

The chain uses TRBV5-4 and TRBJ1-2; TRBD1 matches 8 bases. The CDR3 is 14 amino acids. V shed 1 base and J 7 bases; nucleotides not matched to a gene: 6. Germline CDR1 SGHNT, CDR2 YYREEE (reference sequence). As DNA, the CDR3 is TGTGCCAGCAGCTTGTACGCAGGGGGCGGTGGCTACACCTTC. Encoded protein: CASSLYAGGGGYTF.

The chain has TRBV4-1 and TRBJ2-1, with D possibly matching TRBD2 (6 bases). Trimming removed 1 base from V and 0 bases from J, with 13 bases in between. This CDR3 spans 17 amino acids. Germline lookup yields CDR1 MGHRA and CDR2 YSYEKL. The CDR3 spells CASSQVAGWSSYNEQFF. CDR3 sequence (DNA): TGCGCCAGCAGCCAAGTCGCGGGGTGGAGCTCCTACAATGAGCAGTTCTTC.

The gene calls are TRBV29-1 and TRBJ2-5; TRBD2 agrees at 8 bases. The J segment lost 5 bases and the V segment lost 7 bases, leaving 9 bases of the junction unmatched. Germline CDR1 SQVTM, CDR2 ANQGSEA. This CDR3 comprises 13 residues. The CDR3 nucleotides are TGCAGCGGTGCCCGGGGGGGTCGGGAGACCCAGTACTTC. It translates to CSGARGGRETQYF. Using reference TRBV29-1 and TRBJ2-5 for the parts outside the CDR3, the full variable domain is SAVISQKPSRDICQRGTSLTIQCQVDSQVTMMFWYRQQPGQSLTLIATANQGSEATYESGFVIDKFPISRPNLTFSTLTVSNMSPEDSSIYLCSGARGGRETQYFGPGTRLLVL.

The CDR3 reads CASSLPSGNINNSPLHF. The CDR3 nucleotides read TGTGCCAGCAGCTTGCCGTCGGGTAATATCAATAATTCACCCCTCCACTTT. The J gene is TRBJ1-6, the V gene TRBV5-8; unclear D gene. CDR3 length equals 17 residues. Germline lookup yields CDR1 SGHTS and CDR2 YDEGEE. V dropped 1 base and J dropped 5 bases, with 16 bases sitting between them.

This chain uses TRBV3-1 (or the pseudogene TRBV3-2) with TRBJ2-7, with D possibly being TRBD1 (7 bases). Per the germline V gene, CDR1 is LGHDT and CDR2 is YNNKEL (reference sequence). The V gene lost 4 bases and the J gene lost 0 bases, with 13 bases spanning the gap. This CDR3 is built from 15 residues. The CDR3 loop reads CASSLRGESSYEQYF. In DNA, the CDR3 is TGTGCCAGCAGCCTCAGGGGGGAGAGCTCCTACGAGCAGTACTTC.

The V and J genes are TRBV27 and TRBJ1-5, with a tentative D call TRBD1 (6 bases). The CDR3 covers 13 residues. V was clipped by 2 bases and J by 6 bases, with 8 bases between them. The germline V gene encodes CDR1 MNHEY and CDR2 SMNVEV (reference sequence). The CDR3 sequence: CASSLIGGQPQHF. DNA of the CDR3: TGTGCCAGCAGTTTAATAGGGGGTCAGCCCCAGCATTTT.

The rearrangement links TRBV7-8 to TRBJ2-1, with D possibly TRBD1 on 8 matching bases. Germline V gene data show CDR1 as SGHVS and CDR2 as FQNEAQ. With 5 bases removed from V and 5 bases from J, the gap between germline ends came to 19 bases. The CDR3 length is 16 residues. As DNA, the CDR3 is TGTGCCAGCAGCCGAGTGGGGGGGACAGGAAACAATGAGCAGTTCTTC. Protein: CASSRVGGTGNNEQFF.

The chain uses TRBV3-1 (or the pseudogene TRBV3-2) and TRBJ1-2, with 10 nucleotides matching TRBD1. This CDR3 is built from 15 residues. The V gene's germline CDR1 is LGHDT and CDR2 YNNKEL (reference sequence). V trimming: 5 bases; J trimming: 4 bases; junction bases outside the gene matches: 7. CDR3 nucleotide sequence: TGTGCCAGCAGCGGAAGACAGGGGGCGACCTATGGCTACACCTTC. This gives the protein CASSGRQGATYGYTF.

In its sample, this clone was seen a few times. The CDR3 reads CASSLAPGYTEAFF. The CDR3 region has the DNA TGTGCCAGCAGCTTAGCTCCAGGATACACTGAAGCTTTCTTT. This chain uses TRBV7-2 with TRBJ1-1; no firm D call. With 0 bases removed from V and 3 bases from J, the gap between germline ends came to 8 bases. CDR3 length: 14 amino acids. Germline V gene lookup returns CDR1 SGHTA and CDR2 FQGNSA.

The genes are TRBV6-6 and TRBJ1-2; 8 bases are shared with TRBD1. V trimming: 5 bases; J trimming: 2 bases; junction bases outside the gene matches: 13. Germline CDR1 reads MNHNY; CDR2 reads SVGAGI (reference sequence). This CDR3 spans 17 amino acids. CDR3 nucleotide sequence: TGTGCCAGCAGTCGATCCGGGACAGGAGGACTGAACTATGGCTACACCTTC. Protein: CASSRSGTGGLNYGYTF.

This rearrangement joins TRBV7-9 to TRBJ1-5, with TRBD1 as a possible D gene (6 bases). The CDR3 totals 16 residues. Trimming pared 3 bases from V and 0 bases from J, leaving 12 bases between. Per the germline V gene, CDR1 is SEHNR and CDR2 is FQNEAQ (reference sequence). The CDR3 nucleotides are TGTGCCAGCAGCTTGGGCGCGGGGGCTAGCAATCAGCCCCAGCATTTT. It yields the protein CASSLGAGASNQPQHF.

The chain has TRBV27 and TRBJ2-1; 9 nucleotides match TRBD1. J was trimmed by 9 bases and V by 6 bases; bases with no gene match: 9. Germline-derived CDR1 and CDR2 are MNHEY and SMNVEV (reference sequence). This CDR3 comprises 14 residues. The CDR3 reads CASRAPGQGPEQFF. The CDR3, as DNA: TGTGCCAGCAGGGCGCCGGGACAGGGTCCTGAGCAGTTCTTC.

J is TRBJ2-7 and V is TRBV6-2 or TRBV6-3, with 10 bases lining up with TRBD2. This CDR3 has 13 amino acids. The germline CDR1 and CDR2 sequences are MNHEY and SVGEGT. The junction had 2 bases not matched to a gene; V was cut back by 9 bases and J by 0 bases. The CDR3 DNA follows: TGTGCCAGTAGCGGGAGGAGCTCCTACGAGCAGTACTTC. Protein product: CASSGRSSYEQYF.

This chain joins TRBV6-5 and TRBJ1-1; 11 nucleotides match TRBD1. The CDR3 covers 15 residues. Germline CDR1 MNHEY, CDR2 SVGAGI. Unmatched junction bases numbered 7, after V lost 6 bases and J lost 4 bases. The CDR3: CASSPGTGGSTEAFF. CDR3 DNA sequence: TGTGCCAGCAGCCCGGGGACAGGGGGTAGCACTGAAGCTTTCTTT.